What follows describes a single T cell receptor beta chain. The antigen is unknown. The sample originates from a study of T cell responses to AZD1222 COVID-19 vaccine. Study-level points and caveats: Along spike, vaccine-associated CD4 TCRs were found throughout, with dominance at 160-218 and 743-854.

The CDR3 contains 14 residues. V lost 4 bases to trimming and J lost 3 bases, with 13 bases between them. Germline V gives CDR1 LGHNA, CDR2 YSLEER. The table came from immunoSEQ multiplex PCR; TCRdb's copy has only in-frame clones and leaves some out. The sample shows tens of thousands of clones, 86% of them seen only once. Sequencing was performed on peripheral blood, taken on day 0 of AZD1222 vaccination. This TCR came from an adult in good health. This chain connects TRBV4-3 to TRBJ2-7; tentative D call: TRBD1 (5 bases). CDR3 loop: CASSRSREYYEQYF. The CDR3, as DNA: TGCGCCAGCAGCCGGTCCAGGGAATACTACGAGCAGTACTTC.